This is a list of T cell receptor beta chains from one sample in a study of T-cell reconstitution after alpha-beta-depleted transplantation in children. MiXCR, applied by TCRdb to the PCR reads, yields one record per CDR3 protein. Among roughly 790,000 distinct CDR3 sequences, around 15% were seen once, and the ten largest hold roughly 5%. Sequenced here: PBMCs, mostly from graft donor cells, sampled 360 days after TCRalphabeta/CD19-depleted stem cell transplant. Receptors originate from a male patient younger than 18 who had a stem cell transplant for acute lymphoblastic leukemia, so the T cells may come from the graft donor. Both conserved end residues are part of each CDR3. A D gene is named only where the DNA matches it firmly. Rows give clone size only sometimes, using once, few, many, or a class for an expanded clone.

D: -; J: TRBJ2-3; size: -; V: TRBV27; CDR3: CASSGSTGFTQYF; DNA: TGTGCCAGCAGTGGATCGACAGGTTTTACGCAGTATTTT
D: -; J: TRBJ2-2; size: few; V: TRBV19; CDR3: CASSIPQRVIGELFF; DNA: TGTGCCAGTAGTATACCTCAACGGGTGATCGGGGAGCTGTTTTTT
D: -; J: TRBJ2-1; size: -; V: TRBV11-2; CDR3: CASSLGIRMYNEQFF; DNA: TGTGCCAGCAGCTTGGGAATTAGGATGTACAATGAGCAGTTCTTC
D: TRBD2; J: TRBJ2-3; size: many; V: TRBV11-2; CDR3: CASSFLAGGMDTQYF; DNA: TGTGCCAGCAGCTTTCTCGCGGGAGGGATGGATACGCAGTATTTT
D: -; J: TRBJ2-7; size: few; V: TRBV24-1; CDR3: CATSDGGASSYEQYF; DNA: TGTGCCACCAGTGATGGTGGGGCCAGCTCCTACGAGCAGTACTTC
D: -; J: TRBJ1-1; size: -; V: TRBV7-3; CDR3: CASSSGPSSPSGTEAFF; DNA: TGTGCCAGCAGCTCCGGGCCCTCCTCCCCCTCGGGGACTGAAGCTTTCTTT
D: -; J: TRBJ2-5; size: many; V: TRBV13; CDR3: CASSLGNRDGYCF; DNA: TGTGCCAGCAGCTTGGGTAATCGGGACGGATATTGCTTC
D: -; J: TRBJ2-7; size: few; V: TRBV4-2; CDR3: CASSQEPTYEQYF; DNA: TGTGCCAGCAGCCAAGAGCCCACCTACGAGCAGTACTTC
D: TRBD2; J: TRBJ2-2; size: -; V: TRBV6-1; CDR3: CASHRLGGRARELFF; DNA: TGTGCCAGCCACAGACTTGGAGGGAGGGCCCGGGAGCTGTTTTTT
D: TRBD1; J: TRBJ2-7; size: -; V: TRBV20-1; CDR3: CSARDLKDRQAYEQYF; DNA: TGCAGTGCTAGAGATCTTAAGGACAGGCAGGCCTACGAGCAGTACTTC
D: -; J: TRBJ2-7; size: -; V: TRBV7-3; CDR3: CASSPEPSVEQYF; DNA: TGTGCCAGCAGCCCGGAACCTAGCGTCGAGCAGTACTTC
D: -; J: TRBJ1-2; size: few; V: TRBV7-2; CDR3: CASSDPAGGYTF; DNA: TGTGCCAGCAGCGACCCCGCAGGAGGCTACACCTTC